The next 32 T cell receptor beta chains were all read from a single sample in a study of cytomegalovirus exposure and HLA in healthy donors. Researchers ran the PCR with 60 Vbeta and 13 Jbeta primers. The data were produced by immunoSEQ multiplex PCR, yet TCRdb's version contains in-frame clones alone and is incomplete. The sample includes more than 95,000 clones. Sample: PBMCs. These TCRs come from a young man in good health and CMV-seronegative.

The chain has TRBV7-9 and TRBJ1-2, with D perhaps matching TRBD1 (5 bases). Trimming left V 4 bases short and J 4 bases short, with 7 bases between. CDR1 is SEHNR, CDR2 FQNEAQ, per germline (reference sequence). There are 12 residues in the CDR3. The CDR3 loop is CASSSDSYGYTF. As DNA, the CDR3 is TGTGCCAGCAGCTCCGACAGCTATGGCTACACCTTC.

The CDR3 spells CASSRAGFSNEKLFF. In DNA form, the CDR3 reads TGTGCCAGCAGCCGGGCGGGGTTTTCAAATGAAAAACTGTTTTTT. The chain is built from TRBV16 and TRBJ1-4; no clear D gene. The CDR3 sequence is 15 residues long. Germline V gives CDR1 KGHSY, CDR2 FQNENV. V lost 4 bases, J lost 5 bases, and 14 bases lay in between.

V is TRBV19 and J is TRBJ1-4; tentative D call: TRBD1 (5 bases). Trimming stripped 6 bases from V and 4 bases from J, with 9 bases between. The CDR3 contains 13 residues. Germline V lookup: CDR1 LNHDA, CDR2 SQIVND (reference sequence). CDR3 protein: CASSRQINEKLFF. DNA of the CDR3: TGTGCCAGTAGCCGACAGATTAATGAAAAACTGTTTTTT.

Turning to this clone: The junction does not match germline at one end; this may be a read error. This CDR3 reads CASTSSAGTLNF. The CDR3 nucleotides are TGTGCCAGCACCTCCTCCGCCGGGACTTTGAATTTT. The genes are TRBV6-5 and TRBJ1-5; TRBD1 might be the D (5 bases). From germline, CDR1 is MNHEY and CDR2 SVGAGI. The CDR3 totals 12 residues.

This rearrangement joins TRBV27 to TRBJ2-7; TRBD1 aligns across 7 bases. V dropped 7 bases and J dropped 2; count of bases not matched to a gene: 11. Germline loops: CDR1 MNHEY, CDR2 SMNVEV (reference sequence). The CDR3 spans 15 residues. In DNA, the CDR3 is TGTGCCAGCACGTCATCGGGACAGAGTACCTACGAGCAGTACTTC. This codes for CASTSSGQSTYEQYF.

This chain links TRBV18 with TRBJ2-3; D is possibly TRBD1 (5 bases). Germline CDR1 reads KGHSH; CDR2 reads LQKENI. This CDR3 has 14 residues. V was cut by 4 bases and J by 1 base, with 9 bases left in between. CDR3 protein: CASSRGTGTDTQYF. The CDR3 region has the DNA TGTGCCAGCTCACGGGGCACGGGCACAGATACGCAGTATTTT.

The chain links TRBV19 to TRBJ2-7; the D gene is possibly TRBD1 (5 bases). The germline V gene encodes CDR1 LNHDA and CDR2 SQIVND (reference sequence). This CDR3 has 14 amino acids. Between the trimmed V and J ends, which lost 0 bases and 6 bases, there was a span of 12 bases. The CDR3 nucleotides read TGTGCCAGTAGTATAGATCAGGGTTTCGGCGAGCAGTACTTC. This encodes CASSIDQGFGEQYF.

The chain employs TRBV9 and TRBJ1-6, with 9 bases identical to TRBD1. CDR3 length: 15 residues. Germline lookup yields CDR1 SGDLS and CDR2 YYNGEE. V lost 4 bases and J lost 7; bases outside the gene matches: 6. This CDR3 reads CASSRTGANNSPLHF. For the CDR3, the DNA is TGTGCCAGCAGCCGGACAGGGGCAAACAATTCACCCCTCCACTTT.

This chain uses TRBV27 with TRBJ1-2, with TRBD1 matching over 9 bases. Germline CDR1 MNHEY, CDR2 SMNVEV (reference sequence). The CDR3 sequence is 16 residues long. Trimming took 1 base from V and 5 from J; bases not matched to a gene: 8. The CDR3 sequence: CASSLLGGQGLYGYTF. The CDR3 DNA is TGTGCCAGCAGTTTATTAGGCGGACAGGGGCTGTATGGCTACACCTTC.

The V gene is TRBV19, the J gene TRBJ2-3, with D unresolved. The CDR3 is 10 amino acids. Germline lookup yields CDR1 LNHDA and CDR2 SQIVND (reference sequence). Trimming stripped 7 bases from V and 5 bases from J, with 4 bases between. CDR3: CASTEDTQYF. The CDR3 DNA reads TGTGCCAGTACAGAAGATACGCAGTATTTT.

The J gene is TRBJ1-1, the V gene TRBV6-4; D unresolved. The V and J ends lost 5 bases and 1 base respectively, with 11 bases between them. There are 14 residues in the CDR3. Per germline, CDR1 MRHNA and CDR2 SNTAGT. DNA of the CDR3: TGTGCCAGCAGTCGGTCGGGAGAGAACACTGAAGCTTTCTTT. It specifies CASSRSGENTEAFF.

V gene TRBV5-1 combines with J gene TRBJ2-5; D possibly corresponds to TRBD1 (6 bases). TRBJ2-7 explains the end of the DNA better; the J call may be wrong. The length of the CDR3 is 15 residues. CDR1 and CDR2 from the germline V gene are SGHRS and YFSETQ. CDR3 loop: CASSRTAQGSYEQYF. DNA of the CDR3: TGCGCCAGCAGCAGGACAGCTCAAGGATCCTACGAGCAGTACTTC.

V is TRBV5-6 and J is TRBJ2-7, with a possible D match to TRBD2 (6 bases). The CDR3 covers 12 residues. Per germline, CDR1 SGHDT and CDR2 YYEEEE. Trimming shortened V by 6 bases and J by 4 bases, and 11 bases separated the two germline ends. CDR3 protein: CASTLGGYEQYF. DNA of the CDR3: TGTGCCAGCACCCTGGGGGGATACGAGCAGTACTTC.

The rearrangement links TRBV7-9 to TRBJ1-1; no firm D call. CDR3 size: 13 residues. Germline lookup yields CDR1 SEHNR and CDR2 FQNEAQ (reference sequence). Trimming pared 1 base from V and 6 bases from J, leaving 9 bases between. The DNA of the CDR3 is TGTGCCAGCAGCTTAGATCTAGCGGCTGAAGCTTTCTTT. This gives the protein CASSLDLAAEAFF.

This chain joins TRBV7-9 and TRBJ1-2; possible D gene TRBD1, 5 bases. The germline CDR1 and CDR2 sequences are SEHNR and FQNEAQ (reference sequence). V lost 9 bases and J lost 2, with 19 bases in between. The CDR3 extends over 15 amino acids. The DNA of the CDR3 is TGTGCCAGTCAAATGTGGGGGGATACCAACTATGGCTACACCTTC. This gives the protein CASQMWGDTNYGYTF.

The rearrangement joins TRBV7-9 to TRBJ1-1, with D maybe TRBD1 (6 bases). Germline V gene lookup returns CDR1 SEHNR and CDR2 FQNEAQ (reference sequence). The V end lost 5 bases, the J end lost 8 bases, and 9 bases lay between the germline ends. CDR3 length: 11 amino acids. CDR3: CASSRQVEAFF. CDR3 bases: TGTGCCAGCAGCCGACAGGTCGAAGCTTTCTTT.

The chain has TRBV18 and TRBJ2-7; D not certain. This CDR3 comprises 13 residues. Germline lookup yields CDR1 KGHSH and CDR2 LQKENI. V dropped 3 bases and J dropped 2 bases, with 8 bases sitting between them. CDR3 nucleotides: TGTGCCAGCTCACCCGCGGCAGCCTACGAGCAGTACTTC. Protein sequence: CASSPAAAYEQYF.

The V and J genes are TRBV19 and TRBJ2-4; 9 bases are a match to TRBD2. With V trimmed by 5 bases and J by 5 bases, 13 bases remained unmatched. Germline-derived CDR1 and CDR2 are LNHDA and SQIVND (reference sequence). This CDR3 is 17 amino acids long. The CDR3 DNA sequence: TGTGCCAGTAGTTTCATGGCGGCGGGGGGGCCGCAAAACATTCAGTACTTC. Translated: CASSFMAAGGPQNIQYF. The full variable domain, completed using reference TRBV19 and TRBJ2-4, is DGGITQSPKYLFRKEGQNVTLSCEQNLNHDAMYWYRQDPGQGLRLIYYSQIVNDFQKGDIAEGYSVSREKKESFPLTVTSAQKNPTAFYLCASSFMAAGGPQNIQYFGAGTRLSVL.

The J gene is TRBJ2-5, the V gene TRBV11-2; TRBD2 matches 11 bases. CDR1 is SGHAT, CDR2 FQNNGV, per germline. V shed 2 bases and J 5 bases; nucleotides not matched to a gene: 10. This CDR3 has 17 residues. CDR3 DNA sequence: TGTGCCAGCAGCTTAACTCGTTCTTCTAGCGGGAGGGAGACCCAGTACTTC. Translated: CASSLTRSSSGRETQYF.

This chain links TRBV5-8 with TRBJ2-3; D ambiguous. The CDR3 extends over 14 amino acids. Germline values: CDR1 SGHTS, CDR2 YDEGEE. Deletions cut 4 bases from V and 1 base from J, with 10 bases between. The CDR3 DNA sequence: TGTGCCAGCAGCCGAACCGGAGGCACAGATACGCAGTATTTT. Its translation is CASSRTGGTDTQYF.

V and J are TRBV6-5 and TRBJ2-3, with 8 nucleotides matching TRBD2. After removal of 8 bases from V and 2 bases from J, the junction contained 9 bases not matched to a gene. Germline-derived CDR1 and CDR2 are MNHEY and SVGAGI. There are 15 residues in the CDR3. The CDR3 nucleotides read TGTGCCAGCCGCCGGGCGGGAGGACCCACAGATACGCAGTATTTT. Residues: CASRRAGGPTDTQYF.

The chain combines TRBV18 with TRBJ1-5; 7 bases map to TRBD1. Germline CDR1 is KGHSH and CDR2 is LQKENI. The CDR3 has 14 residues. The V gene end was trimmed by 4 bases and the J gene end by 5 bases; junction bases not matched to a gene: 5. The CDR3 bases are TGTGCCAGCTCACGGGACAGAAGAGATCAGCCCCAGCATTTT. It yields the protein CASSRDRRDQPQHF.

The chain is built from TRBV19 and TRBJ2-1; D might be TRBD2 (5 bases). CDR1 LNHDA and CDR2 SQIVND come from the germline V gene (reference sequence). The CDR3 loop spans 14 amino acids. V shed 2 bases and J shed 0 bases, with 5 bases lying between them. The CDR3: CASSISGSYNEQFF. Here the CDR3 DNA reads TGTGCCAGTAGTATAAGCGGCTCCTACAATGAGCAGTTCTTC.

V is TRBV14 and J is TRBJ2-7; 7 bases agree with TRBD1. With V trimmed by 4 bases and J by 6 bases, 12 bases remained unmatched. The CDR3 loop spans 15 amino acids. The germline gives CDR1 SGHDN, CDR2 FVKESK. CDR3 nucleotide sequence: TGTGCCAGCAGCCTTCCGACAGGGCCACGCTCCGAGCAGTACTTC. Translated, it gives CASSLPTGPRSEQYF.

The chain has TRBV11-3 and TRBJ2-1, with unresolved D. Between the trimmed V and J ends, which lost 5 bases and 0 bases, there was a span of 5 bases. This CDR3 region has 13 residues. Per the germline V gene, CDR1 is SGHNT and CDR2 is YENEEA. CDR3 region: CASSTSSYNEQFF. In nucleotides, the CDR3 is TGTGCCAGCAGCACCAGCTCCTACAATGAGCAGTTCTTC.

The V and J genes are TRBV7-2 and TRBJ2-7, with TRBD1 matching 7 bases. From germline, CDR1 is SGHTA and CDR2 FQGNSA. The CDR3 has 15 amino acids. The V gene end was trimmed by 3 bases and the J gene end by 3 bases; junction bases not matched to a gene: 8. The CDR3 sequence: CASSFGDRLFYEQYF. CDR3 in DNA: TGTGCCAGCAGCTTCGGGGACAGACTTTTCTACGAGCAGTACTTC.

This sequence joins TRBV6-5 and TRBJ1-5; TRBD1 matches 7 bases. Germline V CDR1 and CDR2: MNHEY, SVGAGI. V lost 6 bases and J lost 1; bases outside the gene matches: 6. There are 15 residues in the CDR3. As DNA, the CDR3 is TGTGCCAGCAGCCCAGGGGGTCAGAGCAATCAGCCCCAGCATTTT. It specifies CASSPGGQSNQPQHF.

V is TRBV19 and J is TRBJ1-6; 10 bases align to TRBD1. V trimming: 2 bases; J trimming: 10 bases; junction bases outside the gene matches: 14. The length of the CDR3 is 18 residues. The germline CDR1 and CDR2 sequences are LNHDA and SQIVND (reference sequence). This chain's CDR3 is CASSIIEGPGQGYSPLHF. The CDR3 region has the DNA TGTGCCAGTAGTATAATTGAGGGACCGGGACAGGGGTACTCACCCCTCCACTTT. The whole variable domain, filled in from reference TRBV19 and TRBJ1-6, reads DGGITQSPKYLFRKEGQNVTLSCEQNLNHDAMYWYRQDPGQGLRLIYYSQIVNDFQKGDIAEGYSVSREKKESFPLTVTSAQKNPTAFYLCASSIIEGPGQGYSPLHFGNGTRLTVT.

This chain uses TRBV4-1 with TRBJ1-6, with TRBD1 as a possible D gene (5 bases). The germline V and J ends were trimmed by 5 bases and 9 bases, with 20 bases remaining between them. The CDR3 spans 16 residues. Germline V gene sequence: CDR1 MGHRA, CDR2 YSYEKL. CDR3 sequence reads: CASSTIGGTGGSPLHF. Here the CDR3 DNA reads TGCGCCAGCAGCACCATTGGAGGGACGGGAGGTTCACCCCTCCACTTT.

The chain combines TRBV7-8 with TRBJ2-3; D might be TRBD1 (6 bases). The V gene's germline CDR1 is SGHVS and CDR2 FQNEAQ. This CDR3 is 15 amino acids long. Trimming cost V 1 base and J 3 bases, with 11 bases left between them. CDR3 bases: TGTGCCAGCAGCTTAGGTACAGGGCGAACAGATACGCAGTATTTT. Protein sequence: CASSLGTGRTDTQYF.

The chain recombines TRBV5-1 with TRBJ2-7, with 9 bases that match TRBD2. The CDR3 consists of 14 residues. Germline V gene data show CDR1 as SGHRS and CDR2 as YFSETQ. The junction had 3 bases not matched to a gene; V was cut back by 0 bases and J by 5 bases. CDR3 coding DNA: TGCGCCAGCAGCTTGGTTAGCGGGGGCAACGAGCAGTACTTC. It specifies CASSLVSGGNEQYF.

The V call is TRBV7-6, the J call TRBJ2-3; TRBD2 matches 8 bases. The CDR3 is 18 residues long. The trim removed 5 bases at V and 0 bases at J, leaving 13 bases unmatched. Germline CDR1 and CDR2: SGHVS and FNYEAQ. CDR3: CASSPIGAGGTSTDTQYF. The CDR3 nucleotides are TGTGCCAGCAGCCCGATAGGGGCGGGAGGAACTAGCACAGATACGCAGTATTTT.